The clone carrying this T cell receptor (beta chain) was counted at least ten times. The data are from a study of T cells in Graves' hyperthyroidism and ophthalmopathy. The V end was cut by 1 base, the J end by 6 bases, with 11 bases between. The CDR3 runs 14 residues. Germline V lookup: CDR1 SGHRS, CDR2 YFSETQ. There were TCR beta CDR3 regions amplified from RNA transcripts. HTBI primers were the set used in a first-round RT-PCR of the TCR CDR3. TCRdb re-called the multiplex PCR reads through MiXCR, storing one row per CDR3 protein. The sample yields about 640,000 distinct CDR3 sequences, less than 25% seen once. Ophthalmopathy patients showed a Clinical Activity Score of at least 3, NOSPECS grade of at least 4 and duration under 3 months. The study excluded patients with uncontrolled infection, other autoimmune disease, pregnancy or lactation.

Source material: blood. V is TRBV5-1 and J is TRBJ2-1; D possibly corresponds to TRBD1 (6 bases). The sequence was obtained from a man aged 25-45 years with Graves' ophthalmopathy. The CDR3 loop is CASSLNREINEQFF. The DNA for the CDR3 is TGCGCCAGCAGCTTGAACAGGGAAATCAATGAGCAGTTCTTC. Full variable domain (outside the CDR3, taken from reference TRBV5-1 and TRBJ2-1): KAGVTQTPRYLIKTRGQQVTLSCSPISGHRSVSWYQQTPGQGLQFLFEYFSETQRNKGNFPGRFSGRQFSNSRSEMNVSTLELGDSALYLCASSLNREINEQFFGPGTRLTVL.